These T cell receptor beta chains were read from a single sample in a study of cytomegalovirus exposure and HLA in healthy donors. Generated by immunoSEQ multiplex PCR, the TCRdb table keeps only in-frame clones and is missing some. The data hold about 200,000 clones, with roughly 77% observed a single time. The material sequenced was PBMCs. The receptors originated from a woman in her forties or fifties in good health and CMV-seronegative. Both conserved end residues are part of each CDR3. The order of the fields is clone size, J gene, V gene, D gene, CDR3 DNA, CDR3 protein. D genes are given only for firm matches. Part of the rows lack a size; the others show once, few, many or a class for expanded clones.

>-|TRBJ2-2|TRBV4-2|TRBD2
TGTGCCAGCAGCCAAGAAGCTAGCGGTTTCACCGGGGAGCTGTTTTTT
CASSQEASGFTGELFF
>once|TRBJ1-2|TRBV29-1|-
TGCAGCGTTGAAGCCGCCCCGACAGCCGGCTACACCTTC
CSVEAAPTAGYTF
>-|TRBJ1-2|TRBV7-2|TRBD1
TGTGCCAGCAGCTTCCCGGGACAGGGATTCTATGGCTACACCTTC
CASSFPGQGFYGYTF
>-|TRBJ1-4|TRBV25-1|TRBD1
TGTGCCAGCAGAGGACAGGGCCTCCGGGAAAAACTGTTTTTT
CASRGQGLREKLFF
>-|TRBJ2-6|TRBV6-4|-
TGTGCCAGCAGTAGCCGCAAGGTCCTGACTTTC
CASSSRKVLTF
>-|TRBJ2-7|TRBV7-2|-
TGTGCCAGCAGCCATCCCGGGACTCCCTACGAGCAGTACTTC
CASSHPGTPYEQYF
>-|TRBJ1-4|TRBV15|TRBD1
TGTGCCACCAGCAGAGGGACAGGGGGTAATGAAAAACTGTTTTTT
CATSRGTGGNEKLFF
>-|TRBJ2-2|TRBV4-3|-
TGCGCCAGCAGCCAATACAGGGCCACCGGGGAGCTGTTTTTT
CASSQYRATGELFF
>-|TRBJ2-1|TRBV19|TRBD1
TGTGCCAGCGCTTACAGGGGGACTCTTACGGCTTACAATGAGCAGTTCTTC
CASAYRGTLTAYNEQFF
>once|TRBJ2-4|TRBV7-9|-
TGTTCCAGCAGCCGATTCGGGGGAGAGCTAGCCAAAAACATTCAGTACTTC
CSSSRFGGELAKNIQYF
>-|TRBJ2-2|TRBV11-2|TRBD1
TGTGCCAGCGGGACAGCTAACACCGGGGAGCTGTTTTTT
CASGTANTGELFF
>-|TRBJ1-1|TRBV28|TRBD1
TGTGCCAGCAGTTTCACCGGGACAGTTAACACTGAAGCTTTCTTT
CASSFTGTVNTEAFF
>-|TRBJ2-7|TRBV7-2|TRBD2
TGTGCCAGCAGCTCTGGACTAGCGGGACGACGTTTCTTC
CASSSGLAGRRFF
>-|TRBJ2-1|TRBV23-1|-
TGCGCCAGCAGTCAATCGACAGTGGGCTGGGGTTGGGAGCAGTTCTTC
CASSQSTVGWGWEQFF
>-|TRBJ2-3|TRBV4-3|TRBD2
TGCGCCAGCAGTCTTACACGGGGGGGCGGAGATACGCAGTATTTT
CASSLTRGGGDTQYF
>-|TRBJ2-1|TRBV12-5|TRBD1
TGTGCTAGTGGTTTGGCCCCCGGGACAGGGGCCTACAATGAGCAGTTCTTC
CASGLAPGTGAYNEQFF
>-|TRBJ1-1|TRBV5-4|TRBD1
TGTGCCAGCAGCTCAAAACTTGCAGGGGGCTGGACTGAAGCTTTCTTT
CASSSKLAGGWTEAFF
>-|TRBJ1-1|TRBV4-3|-
TGCGCCAGCAGCCAAGATCAGGGGGAAGCTTTCTTT
CASSQDQGEAFF
>-|TRBJ1-2|TRBV6-6|-
TGTGCCAGCAGTTACGAGGGAAAGGGCTACACCTTC
CASSYEGKGYTF
>once|TRBJ1-1|TRBV6-1|TRBD1
TGTGCCAGCATCCCCGGGACAGGTCCGAACACTGAAGCTTTCTTT
CASIPGTGPNTEAFF
>-|TRBJ2-3|TRBV2|TRBD1
TGTGCCAGCAGTGGACAACAGGGGAGCACAGATACGCAGTATTTT
CASSGQQGSTDTQYF
>once|TRBJ1-5|TRBV19|TRBD1
TGTGCCAGTAGTATCTTCATGGGGACAGGGGGTGCGAACCGGTTGAATCAGCCCCAGCATTTT
CASSIFMGTGGANRLNQPQHF
>-|TRBJ1-3|TRBV11-2|TRBD1
TGTGCCAGCAGCTATACAGGGGGCTCCTCTGGAAACACCATATATTTT
CASSYTGGSSGNTIYF
>-|TRBJ2-1|TRBV19|-
TGTGCCAGTAGTATACGAACAGGGTCCAATGAGCAGTTCTTC
CASSIRTGSNEQFF
>few|TRBJ1-6|TRBV5-6|TRBD1
TGTGCCAGCAGCTTGTCACCAACAGGGGGAAATTCACCCCTCCACTTT
CASSLSPTGGNSPLHF
>-|TRBJ2-1|TRBV19|TRBD2
TGTGCCAGTAGTGCAGGGACTAGGGAGTTCTTC
CASSAGTREFF
>-|TRBJ1-6|TRBV7-9|TRBD1
TGTTCCAGCAGCGCCCGGGACAGGGCCGATTCACCCCTCCACTTT
CSSSARDRADSPLHF
>-|TRBJ2-1|TRBV5-1|TRBD2
TGCGCCAGCAAAGGTTTAGCGGGAGGAGTGCCTGAGCAGTTCTTC
CASKGLAGGVPEQFF
>-|TRBJ1-5|TRBV4-3|-
TGCGCCAGCAGCCTTTCACAGGGCAATCAGCCCCAGCATTTT
CASSLSQGNQPQHF
>-|TRBJ2-3|TRBV10-3|TRBD2
TGTGCCATCGGACGGGGGGGCCCTTCTAGCACAGATACGCAGTATTTT
CAIGRGGPSSTDTQYF
>-|TRBJ2-2|TRBV5-5|-
TGTGCCAGCAGCTTGGACCGCGGGGCCGGGGAGCTGTTTTTT
CASSLDRGAGELFF
>-|TRBJ1-1|TRBV9|-
TGTGCCAGCAGCGCAGGACAGAACACTGAAGCTTTCTTT
CASSAGQNTEAFF
>-|TRBJ1-5|TRBV6-1|-
TGTGCCAGCAGTGACAGGGACAATAGCAATCAGCCCCAGCATTTT
CASSDRDNSNQPQHF
>-|TRBJ1-5|TRBV27|-
TGTGCCAGCAGTTTATACGGAGTCAATCAGCCCCAGCATTTT
CASSLYGVNQPQHF
>-|TRBJ2-5|TRBV7-2|TRBD2
TGTGCCAGCAGCCCCTCGTTGGGGGGGAAGATAGGGGAGACCCAGTACTTC
CASSPSLGGKIGETQYF
>once|TRBJ1-1|TRBV6-5|-
TGTGCCAGCAGGCCCCTCTCAGGGGCTGGGACTGAAGCTTTCTTT
CASRPLSGAGTEAFF
>-|TRBJ2-5|TRBV2|TRBD2
TGTGCCAGCAGTGAGGGAGTAGCGGGGGGGCAAGAGACCCAGTACTTC
CASSEGVAGGQETQYF
>few|TRBJ1-5|TRBV5-8|-
TGTGCCAGCAGCTCGGAGACAGCATATAGCAATCAGCCCCAGCATTTT
CASSSETAYSNQPQHF
>-|TRBJ1-1|TRBV19|-
TGTGCCAGTAACCTTCGGGGGTTCGCTGAAGCTTTCTTT
CASNLRGFAEAFF
>-|TRBJ2-2|TRBV7-9|TRBD1
TGTGCCAGCAGCCCACCGGGACAGGGTCTGGCCGGGGAGCTGTTTTTC
CASSPPGQGLAGELFF
>-|TRBJ2-5|TRBV7-2|TRBD2
TGTGCCAGCAGCTTAAATAGCGGGGTCCAAGAGACCCAGTACTTC
CASSLNSGVQETQYF
>-|TRBJ2-3|TRBV25-1|TRBD2
TGTGCCAGCAGTGAATTTAAAGGAGCGGGGGGAAAGACAGATACGCAGTATTTT
CASSEFKGAGGKTDTQYF
>-|TRBJ1-1|TRBV5-1|TRBD1
TGCGCCAGCAGCCGCCGGGACAGCAACACTGAAGCTTTCTTT
CASSRRDSNTEAFF
>-|TRBJ2-2|TRBV9|-
TGTGCCAGCAGCGTAGTAGGCCCAGGGTACGGCACCGGGGAGCTGTTTTTT
CASSVVGPGYGTGELFF
>-|TRBJ2-5|TRBV7-8|-
TGTGCCAGCAGCTTAGTAGGAAGCGGTAAGCTGGAGACCCAGTACTTC
CASSLVGSGKLETQYF
>few|TRBJ1-1|TRBV5-1|-
TGCGCCAGCAGCTTGGAGACGGGGGTTACTGAAGCTTTCTTT
CASSLETGVTEAFF
>-|TRBJ2-7|TRBV4-1|TRBD1
TGCGCCAGCAGCCAGACCGGACCGGGACAGGGATCCTACGAGCAGTACTTC
CASSQTGPGQGSYEQYF
>-|TRBJ1-2|TRBV19|-
TGTGCCAGTTCGCCACCAGTGGGGGCAAAACGGGGCTACACCTTC
CASSPPVGAKRGYTF
>-|TRBJ1-2|TRBV5-4|-
TGTGCCAGCAGCTTGCGGGGTACCTATGGCTACACCTTC
CASSLRGTYGYTF
>-|TRBJ1-2|TRBV7-3|-
TGTGCCAGCAGCCCCGGGGGGGAGTATGGCTACACCTTC
CASSPGGEYGYTF
>-|TRBJ2-2|TRBV10-3|TRBD2
TGTGCCATCAGTGAGTCAGGGCGGAGCGGGAGACACGGGGAGCTGTTTTTT
CAISESGRSGRHGELFF
>-|TRBJ1-1|TRBV7-9|TRBD1
TGTGCCAGCAGCCGTACCGGGACAGGGAACACTGAAGCTTTCTTT
CASSRTGTGNTEAFF
>-|TRBJ2-7|TRBV19|-
TGTGCCAGTAGTAGAGACGCCTACGAGCAGTACTTC
CASSRDAYEQYF